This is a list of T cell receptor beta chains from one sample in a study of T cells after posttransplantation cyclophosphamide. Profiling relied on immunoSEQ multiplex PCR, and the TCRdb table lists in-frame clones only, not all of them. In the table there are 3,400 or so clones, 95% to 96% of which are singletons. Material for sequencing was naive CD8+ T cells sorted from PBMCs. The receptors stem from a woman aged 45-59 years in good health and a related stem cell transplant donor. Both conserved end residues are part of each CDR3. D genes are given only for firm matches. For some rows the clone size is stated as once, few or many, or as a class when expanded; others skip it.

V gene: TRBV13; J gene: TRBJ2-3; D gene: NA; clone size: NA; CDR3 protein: CASSLGHTRTDTQYF; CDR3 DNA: TGTGCCAGCAGCCTGGGACATACCCGGACAGATACGCAGTATTTT
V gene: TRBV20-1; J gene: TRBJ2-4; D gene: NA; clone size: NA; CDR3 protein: CSAPPTCYF; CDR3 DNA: TGCAGTGCTCCCCCCACTTGCTACTTC
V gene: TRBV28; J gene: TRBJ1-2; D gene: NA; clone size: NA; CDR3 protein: CASFTGIYYGYTF; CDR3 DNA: TGTGCTTCCTTTACAGGGATTTATTATGGCTACACCTTC
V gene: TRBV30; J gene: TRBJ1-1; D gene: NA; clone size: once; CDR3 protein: CAWSPPERAVEAFF; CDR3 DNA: TGTGCCTGGAGTCCCCCCGAGAGGGCTGTTGAAGCTTTCTTT
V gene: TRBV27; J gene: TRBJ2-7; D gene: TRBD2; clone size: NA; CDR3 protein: CASSPRVAGVTYEQYF; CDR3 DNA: TGTGCCAGCAGTCCCAGGGTAGCGGGCGTCACCTACGAGCAGTACTTC
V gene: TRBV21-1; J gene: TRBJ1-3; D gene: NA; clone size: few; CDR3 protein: CASHHDLGNTIYF; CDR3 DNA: TGTGCCAGCCATCACGACTTGGGAAACACCATATATTTT
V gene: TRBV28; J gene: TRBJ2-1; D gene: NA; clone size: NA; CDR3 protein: CATRDLTYNEQFF; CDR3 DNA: TGTGCCACCAGGGACTTGACCTACAATGAGCAGTTCTTC
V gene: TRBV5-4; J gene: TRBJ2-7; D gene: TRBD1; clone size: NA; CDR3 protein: CASRLDRGTPRPSYEQYF; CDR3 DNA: TGTGCCAGCAGACTTGACAGGGGCACCCCTCGACCTAGCTACGAGCAGTACTTC
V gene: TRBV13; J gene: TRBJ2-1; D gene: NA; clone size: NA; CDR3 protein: CASSEGNPAGEQFF; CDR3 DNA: TGTGCCAGCAGCGAGGGAAATCCAGCCGGTGAGCAGTTCTTC
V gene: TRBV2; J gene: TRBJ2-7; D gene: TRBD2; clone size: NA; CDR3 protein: CASSEGGLAGGYEQYF; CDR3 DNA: TGTGCCAGCAGCGAAGGGGGGCTAGCGGGAGGCTACGAGCAGTACTTC
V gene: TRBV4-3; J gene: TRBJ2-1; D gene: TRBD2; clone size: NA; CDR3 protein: CASSLTREGSSNEQFF; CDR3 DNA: TGCGCCAGCAGCCTCACCCGGGAGGGTTCATCCAATGAGCAGTTCTTC
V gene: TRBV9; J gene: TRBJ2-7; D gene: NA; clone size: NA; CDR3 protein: CASSPTQAYEQYF; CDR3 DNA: TGTGCCAGCAGTCCAACCCAGGCCTACGAGCAGTACTTC
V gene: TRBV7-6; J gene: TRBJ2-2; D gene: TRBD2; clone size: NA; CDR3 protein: CASSLGPSGNTGELFF; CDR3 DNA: TGTGCCAGCAGCTTAGGGCCTAGCGGGAACACCGGGGAGCTGTTTTTT
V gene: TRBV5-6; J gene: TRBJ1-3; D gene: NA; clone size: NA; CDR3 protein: CASSLYEDTIYF; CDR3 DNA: TGTGCCAGCAGCTTGTACGAGGACACCATATATTTT
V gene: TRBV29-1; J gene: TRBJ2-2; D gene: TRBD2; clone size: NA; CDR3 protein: CSVEGGLAGNTGELFF; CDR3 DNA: TGCAGCGTTGAAGGGGGCCTAGCGGGAAACACCGGGGAGCTGTTTTTT
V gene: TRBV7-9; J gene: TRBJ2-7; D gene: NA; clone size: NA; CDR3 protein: CASSRVSYEQYF; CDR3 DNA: TGTGCCAGCAGCCGGGTTTCCTACGAGCAGTACTTC
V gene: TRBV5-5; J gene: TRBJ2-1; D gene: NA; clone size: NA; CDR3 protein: CASSLDGGVEQFF; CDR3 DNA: TGTGCCAGCAGCTTGGATGGGGGCGTTGAGCAGTTCTTC